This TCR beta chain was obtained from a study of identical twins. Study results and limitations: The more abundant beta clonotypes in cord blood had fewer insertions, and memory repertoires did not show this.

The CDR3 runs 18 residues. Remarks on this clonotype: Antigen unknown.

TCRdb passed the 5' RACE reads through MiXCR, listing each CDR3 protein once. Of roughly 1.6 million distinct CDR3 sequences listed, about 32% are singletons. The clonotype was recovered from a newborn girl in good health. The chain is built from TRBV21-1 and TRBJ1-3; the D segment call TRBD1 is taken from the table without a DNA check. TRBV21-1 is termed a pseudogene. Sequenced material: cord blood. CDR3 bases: TGTGCCAGCAGCAAAGAAATGACCCCGACAGGGGTAGGAAACACCATATATTTT. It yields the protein CASSKEMTPTGVGNTIYF.